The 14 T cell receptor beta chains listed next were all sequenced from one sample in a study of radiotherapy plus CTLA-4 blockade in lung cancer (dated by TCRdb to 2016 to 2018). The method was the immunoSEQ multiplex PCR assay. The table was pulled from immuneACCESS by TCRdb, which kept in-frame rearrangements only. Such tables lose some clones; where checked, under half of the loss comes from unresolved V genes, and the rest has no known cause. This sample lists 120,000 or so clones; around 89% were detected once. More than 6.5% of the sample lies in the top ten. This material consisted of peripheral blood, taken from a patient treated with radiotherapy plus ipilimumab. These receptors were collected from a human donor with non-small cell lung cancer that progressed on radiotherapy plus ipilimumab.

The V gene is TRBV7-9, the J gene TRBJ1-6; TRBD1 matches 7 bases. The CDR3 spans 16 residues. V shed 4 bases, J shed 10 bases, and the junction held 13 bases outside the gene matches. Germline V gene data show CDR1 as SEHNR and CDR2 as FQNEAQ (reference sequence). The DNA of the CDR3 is TGTGCCAGCAGCTCCCCCCTGGACAGGCCCGTCTCACCCCTCCACTTT. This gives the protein CASSSPLDRPVSPLHF.

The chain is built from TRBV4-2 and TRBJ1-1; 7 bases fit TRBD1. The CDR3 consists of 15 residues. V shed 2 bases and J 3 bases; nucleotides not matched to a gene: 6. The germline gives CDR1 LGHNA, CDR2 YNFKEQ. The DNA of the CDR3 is TGTGCCAGCAGCCAACAGACAGGGAAGGACACTGAAGCTTTCTTT. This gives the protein CASSQQTGKDTEAFF.

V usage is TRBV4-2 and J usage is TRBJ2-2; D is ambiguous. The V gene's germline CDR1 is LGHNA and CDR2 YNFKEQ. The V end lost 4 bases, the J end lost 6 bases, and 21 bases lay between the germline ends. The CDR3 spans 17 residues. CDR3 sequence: CASSPLGPPVGSGELFF. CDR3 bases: TGTGCCAGCAGCCCACTCGGACCGCCTGTAGGCTCCGGGGAGCTGTTTTTT.

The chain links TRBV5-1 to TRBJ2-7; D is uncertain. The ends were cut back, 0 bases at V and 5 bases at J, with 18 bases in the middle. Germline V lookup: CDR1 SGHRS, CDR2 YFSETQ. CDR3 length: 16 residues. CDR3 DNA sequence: TGCGCCAGCAGCTTGGCCCCGGGCCCCGTGGCCCACGAGCAGTACTTC. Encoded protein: CASSLAPGPVAHEQYF.

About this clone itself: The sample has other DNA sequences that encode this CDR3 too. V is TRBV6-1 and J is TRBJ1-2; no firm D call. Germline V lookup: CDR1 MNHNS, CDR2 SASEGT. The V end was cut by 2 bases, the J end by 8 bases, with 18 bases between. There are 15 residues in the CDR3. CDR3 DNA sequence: TGTGCCAGCAGTGAATTGCCAGCCACTATTGCCGGCTACACCTTC. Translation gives CASSELPATIAGYTF.

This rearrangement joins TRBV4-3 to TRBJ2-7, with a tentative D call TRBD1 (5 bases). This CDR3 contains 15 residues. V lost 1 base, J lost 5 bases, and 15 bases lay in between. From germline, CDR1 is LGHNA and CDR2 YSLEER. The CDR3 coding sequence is TGCGCCAGCAGCCAAGTAGGCCAGGGTGGCAACGAGCAGTACTTC. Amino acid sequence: CASSQVGQGGNEQYF.

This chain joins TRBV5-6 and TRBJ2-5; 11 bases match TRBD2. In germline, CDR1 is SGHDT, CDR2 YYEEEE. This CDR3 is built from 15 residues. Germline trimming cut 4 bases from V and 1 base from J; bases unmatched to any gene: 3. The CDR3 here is CASSLSGRAQETQYF. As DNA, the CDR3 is TGTGCCAGCAGCCTTAGCGGGAGGGCCCAAGAGACCCAGTACTTC. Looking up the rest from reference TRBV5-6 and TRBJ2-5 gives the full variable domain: DAGVTQSPTHLIKTRGQQVTLRCSPKSGHDTVSWYQQALGQGPQFIFQYYEEEERQRGNFPDRFSGHQFPNYSSELNVNALLLGDSALYLCASSLSGRAQETQYFGPGTRLLVL.

CDR3 nucleotides: TGCGCCAGCAGCTTAGGTGTGGGGCGGCTCTACGAGCAGTACTTC. Translating it yields CASSLGVGRLYEQYF. The rearrangement links TRBV5-1 to TRBJ2-7; possible D gene TRBD1, 5 bases. Deletions cut 2 bases from V and 3 bases from J, with 15 bases between. The CDR3 is made up of 15 amino acids. Germline V gives CDR1 SGHRS, CDR2 YFSETQ.

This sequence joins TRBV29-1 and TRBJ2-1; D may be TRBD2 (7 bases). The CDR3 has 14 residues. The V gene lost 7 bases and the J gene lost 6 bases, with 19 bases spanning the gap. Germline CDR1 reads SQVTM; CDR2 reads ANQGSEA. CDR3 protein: CSADGGLVRNEQFF. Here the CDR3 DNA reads TGCAGCGCCGACGGGGGGCTGGTTCGCAATGAGCAGTTCTTC.

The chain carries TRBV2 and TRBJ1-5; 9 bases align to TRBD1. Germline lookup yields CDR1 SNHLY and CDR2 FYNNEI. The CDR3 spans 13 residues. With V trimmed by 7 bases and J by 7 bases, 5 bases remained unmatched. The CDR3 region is CASKGQGNQPQHF. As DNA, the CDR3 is TGTGCCAGCAAGGGACAGGGTAACCAGCCCCAGCATTTT.

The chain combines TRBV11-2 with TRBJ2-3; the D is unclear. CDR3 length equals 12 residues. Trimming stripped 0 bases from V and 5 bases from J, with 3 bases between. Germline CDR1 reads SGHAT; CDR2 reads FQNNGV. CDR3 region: CASSLDRDTQYF. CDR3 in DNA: TGTGCCAGCAGCTTAGACCGAGATACGCAGTATTTT. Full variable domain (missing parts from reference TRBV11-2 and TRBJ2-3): EAGVAQSPRYKIIEKRQSVAFWCNPISGHATLYWYQQILGQGPKLLIQFQNNGVVDDSQLPKDRFSAERLKGVDSTLKIQPAKLEDSAVYLCASSLDRDTQYFGPGTRLTVL.

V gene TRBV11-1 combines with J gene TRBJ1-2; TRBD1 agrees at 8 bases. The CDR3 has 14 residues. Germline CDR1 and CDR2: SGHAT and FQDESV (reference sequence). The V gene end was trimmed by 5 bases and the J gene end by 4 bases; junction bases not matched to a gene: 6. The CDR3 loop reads CASSIGQGIYGYTF. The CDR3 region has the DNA TGTGCCAGCAGCATCGGACAGGGCATCTATGGCTACACCTTC.

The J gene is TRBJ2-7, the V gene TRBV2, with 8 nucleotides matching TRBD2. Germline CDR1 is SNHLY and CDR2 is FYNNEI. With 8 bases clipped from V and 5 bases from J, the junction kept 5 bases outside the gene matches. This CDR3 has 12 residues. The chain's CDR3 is CASWREVDEQYF. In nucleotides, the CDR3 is TGTGCCAGCTGGCGGGAGGTGGACGAGCAGTACTTC.

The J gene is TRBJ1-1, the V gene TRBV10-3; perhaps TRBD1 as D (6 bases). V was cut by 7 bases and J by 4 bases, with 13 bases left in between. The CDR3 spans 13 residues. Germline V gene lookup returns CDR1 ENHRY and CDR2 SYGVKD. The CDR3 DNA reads TGTGCCATCACCCAGGGGCCGGGCACTGAAGCTTTCTTT. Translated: CAITQGPGTEAFF.